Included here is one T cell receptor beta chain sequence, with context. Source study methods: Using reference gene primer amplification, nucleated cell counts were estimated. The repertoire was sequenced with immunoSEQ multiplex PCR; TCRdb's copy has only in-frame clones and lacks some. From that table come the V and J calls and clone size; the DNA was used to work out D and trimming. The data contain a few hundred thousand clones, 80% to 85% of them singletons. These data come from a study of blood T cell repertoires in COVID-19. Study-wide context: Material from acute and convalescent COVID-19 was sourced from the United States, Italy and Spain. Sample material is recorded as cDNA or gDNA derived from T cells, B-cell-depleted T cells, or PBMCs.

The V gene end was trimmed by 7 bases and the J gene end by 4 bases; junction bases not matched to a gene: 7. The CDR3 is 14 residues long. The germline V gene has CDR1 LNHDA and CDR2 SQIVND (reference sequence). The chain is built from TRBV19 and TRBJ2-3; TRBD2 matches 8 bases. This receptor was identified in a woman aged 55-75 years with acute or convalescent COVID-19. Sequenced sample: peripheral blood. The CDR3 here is CASTLGTSADTQYF. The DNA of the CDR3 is TGTGCCAGTACCCTCGGGACTAGTGCAGATACGCAGTATTTT.